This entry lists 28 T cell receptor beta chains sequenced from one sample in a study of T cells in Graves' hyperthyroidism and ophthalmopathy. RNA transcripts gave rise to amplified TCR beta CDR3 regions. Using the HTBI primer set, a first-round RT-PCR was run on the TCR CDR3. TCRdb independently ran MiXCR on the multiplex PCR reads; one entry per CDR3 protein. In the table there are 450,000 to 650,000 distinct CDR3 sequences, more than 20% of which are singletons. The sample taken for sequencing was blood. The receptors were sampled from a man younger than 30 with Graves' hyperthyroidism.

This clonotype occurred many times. Written as DNA, the CDR3 is TGTGCCACCGCACGGGCTACAATTTTCGCCACTGAAGCTTTCTTT. This gives the protein CATARATIFATEAFF. The chain uses TRBV24-1 and TRBJ1-1, with unresolved D. V was shortened by 9 bases and J by 4 bases, with 20 bases between the two germline ends. Germline values: CDR1 KGHDR, CDR2 SFDVKD. This CDR3 is built from 15 residues.

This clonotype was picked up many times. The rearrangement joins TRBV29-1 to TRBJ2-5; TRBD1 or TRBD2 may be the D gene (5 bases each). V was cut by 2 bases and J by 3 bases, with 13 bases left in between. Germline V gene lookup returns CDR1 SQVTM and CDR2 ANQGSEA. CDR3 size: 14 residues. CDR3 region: CSVEIGTQEETQYF. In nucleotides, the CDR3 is TGCAGCGTTGAAATAGGGACCCAGGAAGAGACCCAGTACTTC.

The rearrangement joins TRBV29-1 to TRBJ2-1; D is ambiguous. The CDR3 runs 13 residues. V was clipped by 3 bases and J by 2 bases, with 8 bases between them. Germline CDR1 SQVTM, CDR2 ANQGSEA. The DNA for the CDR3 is TGCAGCGTTGATCGGAGCGCCTACAATGAGCAGTTCTTC. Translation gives CSVDRSAYNEQFF.

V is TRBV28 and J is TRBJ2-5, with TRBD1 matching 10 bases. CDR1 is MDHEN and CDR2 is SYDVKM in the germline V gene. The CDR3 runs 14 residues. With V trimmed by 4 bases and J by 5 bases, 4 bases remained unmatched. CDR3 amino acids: CASSSTGGWETQYF. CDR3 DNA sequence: TGTGCCAGCAGTTCGACAGGGGGCTGGGAGACCCAGTACTTC.

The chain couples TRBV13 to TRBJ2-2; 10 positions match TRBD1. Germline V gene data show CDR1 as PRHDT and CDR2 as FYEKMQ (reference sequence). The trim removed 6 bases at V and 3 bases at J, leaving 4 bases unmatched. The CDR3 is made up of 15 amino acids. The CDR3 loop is CASRRDRGDTGELFF. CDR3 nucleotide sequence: TGTGCCAGCAGGCGGGACAGGGGTGACACCGGGGAGCTGTTTTTT.

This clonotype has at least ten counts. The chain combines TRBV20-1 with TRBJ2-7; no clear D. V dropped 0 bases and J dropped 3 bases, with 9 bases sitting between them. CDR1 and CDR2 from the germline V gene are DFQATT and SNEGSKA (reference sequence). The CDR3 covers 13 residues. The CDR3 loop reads CSARDIWDYEQYF. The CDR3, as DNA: TGCAGTGCTAGAGACATTTGGGACTACGAGCAGTACTTC.

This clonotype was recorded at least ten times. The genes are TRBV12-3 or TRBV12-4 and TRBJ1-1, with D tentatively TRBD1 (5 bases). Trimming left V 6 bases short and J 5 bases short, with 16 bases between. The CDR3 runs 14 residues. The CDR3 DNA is TGTGCCAGCAGAACCGGGGCCGGTCGGACTGAAGCTTTCTTT. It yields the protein CASRTGAGRTEAFF.

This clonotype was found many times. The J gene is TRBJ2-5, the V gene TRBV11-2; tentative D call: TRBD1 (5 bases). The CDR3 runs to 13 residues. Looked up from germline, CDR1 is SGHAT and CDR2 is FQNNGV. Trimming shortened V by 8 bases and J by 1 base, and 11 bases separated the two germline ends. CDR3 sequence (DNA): TGTGCCAGCCTTCGACAGCCCCAAGAGACCCAGTACTTC. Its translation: CASLRQPQETQYF.

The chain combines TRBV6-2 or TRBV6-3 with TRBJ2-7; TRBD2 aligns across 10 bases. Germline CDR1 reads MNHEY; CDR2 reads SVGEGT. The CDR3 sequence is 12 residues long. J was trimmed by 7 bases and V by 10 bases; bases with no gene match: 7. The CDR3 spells CAISLAGEEQYF. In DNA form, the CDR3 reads TGTGCCATCAGCCTAGCGGGAGAGGAGCAGTACTTC.

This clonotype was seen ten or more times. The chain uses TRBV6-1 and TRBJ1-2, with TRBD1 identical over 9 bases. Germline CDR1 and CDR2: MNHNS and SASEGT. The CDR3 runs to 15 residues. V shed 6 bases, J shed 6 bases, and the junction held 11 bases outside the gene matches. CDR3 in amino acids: CASSPPGQGLNGYTF. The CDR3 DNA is TGTGCCAGCAGCCCGCCGGGACAGGGATTAAATGGCTACACCTTC.

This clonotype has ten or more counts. CDR3 protein: CAIRFRVDTEAFF. CDR3 bases: TGTGCCATCAGATTCAGGGTCGACACTGAAGCTTTCTTT. This chain uses TRBV10-3 with TRBJ1-1; tentative D call: TRBD1 (5 bases). CDR1 ENHRY and CDR2 SYGVKD come from the germline V gene. The CDR3 consists of 13 residues. V lost 6 bases to trimming and J lost 3 bases, with 11 bases between them.

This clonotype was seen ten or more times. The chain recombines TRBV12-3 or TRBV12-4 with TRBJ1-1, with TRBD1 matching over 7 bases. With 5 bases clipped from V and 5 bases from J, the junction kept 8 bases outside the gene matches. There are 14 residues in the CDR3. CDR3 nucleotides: TGTGCCAGCAGTCCCGCAGGGGGTCATACTGAAGCTTTCTTT. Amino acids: CASSPAGGHTEAFF.

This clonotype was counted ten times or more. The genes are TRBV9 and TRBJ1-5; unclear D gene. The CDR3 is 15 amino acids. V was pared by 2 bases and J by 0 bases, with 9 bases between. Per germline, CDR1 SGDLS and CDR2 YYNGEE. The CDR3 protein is CASSVSGDSNQPQHF. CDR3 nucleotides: TGTGCCAGCAGCGTCTCTGGGGATAGCAATCAGCCCCAGCATTTT. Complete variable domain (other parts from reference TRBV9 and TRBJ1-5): DSGVTQTPKHLITATGQRVTLRCSPRSGDLSVYWYQQSLDQGLQFLIQYYNGEERAKGNILERFSAQQFPDLHSELNLSSLELGDSALYFCASSVSGDSNQPQHFGDGTRLSIL.

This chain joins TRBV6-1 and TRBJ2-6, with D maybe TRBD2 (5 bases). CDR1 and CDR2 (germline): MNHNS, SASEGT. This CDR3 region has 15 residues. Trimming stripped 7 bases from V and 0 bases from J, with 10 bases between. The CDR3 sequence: CASNQGSSGANVLTF. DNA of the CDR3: TGTGCCAGCAATCAAGGGAGCTCTGGGGCCAACGTCCTGACTTTC.

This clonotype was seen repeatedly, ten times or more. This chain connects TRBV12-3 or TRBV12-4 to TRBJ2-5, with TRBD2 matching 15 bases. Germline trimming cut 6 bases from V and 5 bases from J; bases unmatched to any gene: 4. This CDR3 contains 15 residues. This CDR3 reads CASSPGLAGGETQYF. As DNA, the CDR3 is TGTGCCAGCAGCCCCGGACTAGCGGGGGGGGAGACCCAGTACTTC.

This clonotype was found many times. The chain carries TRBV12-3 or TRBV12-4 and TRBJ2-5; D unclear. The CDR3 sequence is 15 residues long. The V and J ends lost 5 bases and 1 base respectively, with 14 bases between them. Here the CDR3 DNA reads TGTGCCAGCAGTCCCCGATTAGGATTCCAAGAGACCCAGTACTTC. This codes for CASSPRLGFQETQYF.

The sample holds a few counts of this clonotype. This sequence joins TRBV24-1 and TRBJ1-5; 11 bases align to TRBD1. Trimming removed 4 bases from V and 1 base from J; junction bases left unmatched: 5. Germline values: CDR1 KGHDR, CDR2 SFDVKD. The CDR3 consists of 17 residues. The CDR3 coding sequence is TGTGCCACCAGTGACGGACAGGGGGCTTTGAGCAATCAGCCCCAGCATTTT. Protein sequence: CATSDGQGALSNQPQHF.

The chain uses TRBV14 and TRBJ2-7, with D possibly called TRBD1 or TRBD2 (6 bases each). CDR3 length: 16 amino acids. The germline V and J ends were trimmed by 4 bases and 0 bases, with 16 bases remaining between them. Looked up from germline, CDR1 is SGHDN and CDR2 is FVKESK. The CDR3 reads CASSRTPGASSYEQYF. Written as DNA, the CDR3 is TGTGCCAGCAGCCGAACTCCGGGGGCCAGCTCCTACGAGCAGTACTTC.

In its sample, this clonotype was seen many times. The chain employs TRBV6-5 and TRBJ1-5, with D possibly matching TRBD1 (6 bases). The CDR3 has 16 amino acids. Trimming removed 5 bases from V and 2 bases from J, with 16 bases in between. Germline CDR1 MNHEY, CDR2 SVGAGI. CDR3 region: CASSPRGGFGNQPQHF. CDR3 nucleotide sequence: TGTGCCAGCAGTCCCCGAGGGGGTTTCGGCAATCAGCCCCAGCATTTT.

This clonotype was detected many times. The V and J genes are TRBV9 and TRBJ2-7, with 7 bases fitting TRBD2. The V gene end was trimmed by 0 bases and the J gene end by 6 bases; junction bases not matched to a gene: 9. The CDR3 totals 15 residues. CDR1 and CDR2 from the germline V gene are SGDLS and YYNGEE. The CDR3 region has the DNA TGTGCCAGCAGCGTAGAAAGCGGGGTCTTCGGCGAGCAGTACTTC. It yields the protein CASSVESGVFGEQYF.

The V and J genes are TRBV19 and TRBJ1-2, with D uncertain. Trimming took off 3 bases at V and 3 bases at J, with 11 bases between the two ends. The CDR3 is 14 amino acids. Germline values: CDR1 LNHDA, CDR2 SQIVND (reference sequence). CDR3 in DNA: TGTGCCAGTAGTATTTCCGCGTCCCACTATGGCTACACCTTC. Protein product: CASSISASHYGYTF.

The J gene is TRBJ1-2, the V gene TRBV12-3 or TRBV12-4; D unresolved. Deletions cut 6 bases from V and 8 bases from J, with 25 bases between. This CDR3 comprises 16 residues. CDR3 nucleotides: TGTGCCAGCAGAGGTACCTCTAAACATGCCTACATGGGCTACACCTTC. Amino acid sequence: CASRGTSKHAYMGYTF.

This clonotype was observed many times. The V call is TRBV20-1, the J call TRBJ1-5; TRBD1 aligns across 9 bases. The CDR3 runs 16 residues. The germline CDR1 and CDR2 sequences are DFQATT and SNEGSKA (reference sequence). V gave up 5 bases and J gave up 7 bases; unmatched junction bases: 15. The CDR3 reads CSARNHGTGIEQPQHF. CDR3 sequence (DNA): TGCAGTGCTCGCAACCACGGGACAGGGATTGAACAGCCCCAGCATTTT.

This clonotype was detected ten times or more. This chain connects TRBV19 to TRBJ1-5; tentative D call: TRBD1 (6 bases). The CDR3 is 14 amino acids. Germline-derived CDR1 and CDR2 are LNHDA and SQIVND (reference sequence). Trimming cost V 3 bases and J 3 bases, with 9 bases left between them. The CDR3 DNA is TGTGCCAGTAGTATTGGGACAACCAATCAGCCCCAGCATTTT. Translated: CASSIGTTNQPQHF.

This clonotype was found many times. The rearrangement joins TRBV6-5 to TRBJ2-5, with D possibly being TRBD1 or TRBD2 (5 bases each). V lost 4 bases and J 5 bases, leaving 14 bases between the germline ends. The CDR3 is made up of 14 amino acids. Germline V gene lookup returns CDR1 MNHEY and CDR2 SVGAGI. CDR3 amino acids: CASSLPGPRETQYF. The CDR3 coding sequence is TGTGCCAGCAGTTTACCGGGACCACGCGAGACCCAGTACTTC.

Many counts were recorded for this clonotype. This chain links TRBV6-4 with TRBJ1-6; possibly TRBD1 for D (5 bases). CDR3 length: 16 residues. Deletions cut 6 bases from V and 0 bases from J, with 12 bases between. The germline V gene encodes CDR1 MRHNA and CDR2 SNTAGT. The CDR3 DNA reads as TGTGCCAGCAGATGGGACTCCAGCTCCTATAATTCACCCCTCCACTTT. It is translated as CASRWDSSSYNSPLHF.

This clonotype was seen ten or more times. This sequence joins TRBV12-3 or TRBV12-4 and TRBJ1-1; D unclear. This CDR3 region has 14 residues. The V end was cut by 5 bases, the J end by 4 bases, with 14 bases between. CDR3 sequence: CASSPPEQPTEAFF. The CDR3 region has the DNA TGTGCCAGCAGTCCCCCGGAGCAGCCCACTGAAGCTTTCTTT.

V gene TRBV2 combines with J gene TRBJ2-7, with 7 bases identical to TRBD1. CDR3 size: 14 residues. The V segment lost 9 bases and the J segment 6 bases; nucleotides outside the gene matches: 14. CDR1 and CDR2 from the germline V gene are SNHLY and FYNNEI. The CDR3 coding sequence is TGTGCCAGTTTTCCGGGAACAGGGGCGTCCGAGCAGTACTTC. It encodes CASFPGTGASEQYF.